Below are 20 T cell receptor beta chains sequenced from a single sample in a study of T cell responses to AZD1222 COVID-19 vaccine. Assay used: immunoSEQ multiplex PCR; TCRdb lists only in-frame clones, some missing. The sample lists some 150,000 clones, more than 75% occurring once. Source: peripheral blood, taken on day 0 of AZD1222 vaccination. The source of these receptors is an adult in good health.

The genes are TRBV2 and TRBJ2-2, with 11 nucleotides matching TRBD2. Germline trimming cut 6 bases from V and 3 bases from J; bases unmatched to any gene: 9. The CDR3 has 17 amino acids. CDR1 SNHLY and CDR2 FYNNEI come from the germline V gene. The CDR3 DNA reads as TGTGCCAGCAGCCAACTAGCGGGAGTAATTCACACCGGGGAGCTGTTTTTT. Its translation: CASSQLAGVIHTGELFF.

V usage is TRBV12-5 and J usage is TRBJ1-2; D is unclear. The CDR3 length is 12 residues. V gave up 4 bases and J gave up 10 bases, with 13 bases separating them. CDR1 and CDR2 (germline): LGHNT, FRNRAP. The CDR3 region is CASGSSTLSYTF. CDR3 nucleotide sequence: TGTGCTAGTGGTTCTTCGACGTTGTCCTACACCTTC.

This clone has just a few counts. V usage is TRBV5-5 and J usage is TRBJ2-7; the D is unclear. Germline CDR1 is SGHKS and CDR2 is YYEKEE (reference sequence). CDR3 size: 14 residues. The V and J ends lost 0 bases and 2 bases respectively, with 9 bases between them. CDR3 nucleotide sequence: TGTGCCAGCAGCTTGGGTGACGCAGCCTACGAGCAGTACTTC. It is translated as CASSLGDAAYEQYF.

This clone was observed a handful of times. This chain joins TRBV6-6 and TRBJ2-5; TRBD2 agrees at 8 bases. Germline V gene sequence: CDR1 MNHNY, CDR2 SVGAGI (reference sequence). The CDR3 spans 15 residues. J gave up 3 bases and V 2 bases, and 5 bases lay outside the gene matches. Here the CDR3 reads CASSYIAGNKETQYF. The CDR3 DNA reads as TGTGCCAGCAGTTACATAGCGGGGAATAAAGAGACCCAGTACTTC.

This clone was seen just once. The J gene is TRBJ2-2, the V gene TRBV6-5; 11 bases fit TRBD1. This CDR3 has 16 amino acids. Looked up from germline, CDR1 is MNHEY and CDR2 is SVGAGI. The V gene end was trimmed by 4 bases and the J gene end by 4 bases; junction bases not matched to a gene: 5. CDR3 DNA: TGTGCCAGCAGTTGGACAGGGGGCGCGGTCACCGGGGAGCTGTTTTTT. This sequence encodes CASSWTGGAVTGELFF.

This clone was detected only once. The chain couples TRBV29-1 to TRBJ1-4, with D possibly matching TRBD1 (5 bases). Germline V gene data show CDR1 as SQVTM and CDR2 as ANQGSEA. The ends were cut back, 7 bases at V and 8 bases at J, with 11 bases in the middle. The CDR3 has 11 amino acids. CDR3 DNA sequence: TGCAGCGGATGGGGGGGGGAAAAACTGTTTTTT. It encodes CSGWGGEKLFF.

This chain links TRBV7-9 with TRBJ2-7; D is ambiguous. CDR3 length: 14 amino acids. Germline V gives CDR1 SEHNR, CDR2 FQNEAQ (reference sequence). V lost 1 base and J lost 2, with 9 bases in between. The CDR3 spells CASSLVVKPYEQYF. The CDR3 coding sequence is TGTGCCAGCAGCTTAGTGGTAAAACCCTACGAGCAGTACTTC.

This chain links TRBV18 with TRBJ2-1; TRBD2 aligns across 15 bases. From germline, CDR1 is KGHSH and CDR2 LQKENI. The CDR3 totals 16 residues. Trimming at V came to 3 bases and at J to 8 bases, leaving 5 bases not matched to a gene. CDR3 nucleotide sequence: TGTGCCAGCTCACCGCGGACTAGCGGGAGGGCCGATGAGCAGTTCTTC. Residues: CASSPRTSGRADEQFF.

Here the CDR3 DNA reads TGTGCCAGCAGCCTTCAGGGGGCGCGCACAGATACGCAGTATTTT. Protein: CASSLQGARTDTQYF. The V gene is TRBV7-2, the J gene TRBJ2-3, with 8 bases identical to TRBD1. The ends lost 5 bases at V and 1 base at J; junction bases unmatched: 5. CDR1 is SGHTA, CDR2 FQGNSA, per germline. The CDR3 consists of 15 residues.

Note on this clone: The sample holds other DNA sequences that translate to the same CDR3. In DNA, the CDR3 is TGCGCCAGCAGCCCCGAAGGCTCAGGCGCCAATGAGCAGTTCTTC. This translates into CASSPEGSGANEQFF. The gene calls are TRBV4-3 and TRBJ2-1; unclear D gene. The CDR3 is made up of 15 amino acids. V lost 4 bases and J 6 bases, leaving 16 bases between the germline ends. The germline V gene has CDR1 LGHNA and CDR2 YSLEER.

This clone showed up just a few times. The chain is built from TRBV9 and TRBJ1-2; D is ambiguous. Trimming stripped 4 bases from V and 1 base from J, with 8 bases between. The CDR3 totals 13 residues. CDR1 is SGDLS, CDR2 YYNGEE, per germline. CDR3 sequence reads: CASSPDRNYGYTF. The DNA for the CDR3 is TGTGCCAGCAGCCCCGACCGTAACTATGGCTACACCTTC.

The V call is TRBV28, the J call TRBJ2-3; TRBD2 matches at 9 bases. Germline-derived CDR1 and CDR2 are MDHEN and SYDVKM. The CDR3 is 16 residues long. The V gene end was trimmed by 6 bases and the J gene end by 3 bases; junction bases not matched to a gene: 10. CDR3 region: CASRDLSGSGTDTQYF. The CDR3 nucleotides are TGTGCCAGCAGGGACCTTAGCGGGAGTGGTACAGATACGCAGTATTTT.

The chain carries TRBV10-3 and TRBJ2-7; 7 bases match TRBD2. V dropped 2 bases and J dropped 6; count of bases not matched to a gene: 7. Germline V gene data show CDR1 as ENHRY and CDR2 as SYGVKD. The CDR3 length is 14 residues. The chain's CDR3 is CAISESAWEGEQYF. CDR3 DNA: TGTGCCATCAGTGAGAGCGCCTGGGAGGGCGAGCAGTACTTC.

The rearrangement uses TRBV5-4 and TRBJ1-1, with D possibly matching TRBD1 (6 bases). Germline values: CDR1 SGHNT, CDR2 YYREEE (reference sequence). The CDR3 consists of 13 residues. Trimming left V 5 bases short and J 1 base short, with 9 bases between. The CDR3: CASRRTENTEAFF. Written as DNA, the CDR3 is TGTGCCAGCAGACGGACAGAGAACACTGAAGCTTTCTTT.

The gene calls are TRBV5-4 and TRBJ2-3, with 12 bases identical to TRBD2. Germline CDR1 and CDR2: SGHNT and YYREEE (reference sequence). The CDR3 consists of 14 residues. J was trimmed by 7 bases and V by 4 bases; bases with no gene match: 4. DNA for the CDR3: TGTGCCAGCAGCATCGGACTAGCGGGGAATACGCAGTATTTT. Protein sequence: CASSIGLAGNTQYF.

The V gene is TRBV5-6, the J gene TRBJ1-1; D is ambiguous. The CDR3 totals 11 residues. CDR1 SGHDT and CDR2 YYEEEE come from the germline V gene. V lost 3 bases and J 10 bases, leaving 10 bases between the germline ends. CDR3 in amino acids: CASSYLGGAFF. In DNA form, the CDR3 reads TGTGCCAGCAGCTATCTAGGTGGAGCTTTCTTT.

The rearrangement links TRBV6-5 to TRBJ1-3; D is uncertain. The CDR3 is 13 residues long. The V and J ends lost 0 bases and 4 bases respectively, with 4 bases between them. Germline V lookup: CDR1 MNHEY, CDR2 SVGAGI. CDR3 bases: TGTGCCAGCAGTTACTCGGCCGGAAACACCATATATTTT. Translation: CASSYSAGNTIYF.

This clone was seen more than once but under ten times. The CDR3 protein is CASSFEATHYGYTF. CDR3 bases: TGTGCCAGCAGCTTCGAGGCAACCCACTATGGCTACACCTTC. The J gene is TRBJ1-2, the V gene TRBV5-8, with D hard to call. There are 14 residues in the CDR3. With 2 bases removed from V and 3 bases from J, the gap between germline ends came to 11 bases. The V gene's germline CDR1 is SGHTS and CDR2 YDEGEE.

The J gene is TRBJ2-7, the V gene TRBV9; 8 bases are shared with TRBD2. The CDR3 has 14 amino acids. V was clipped by 0 bases and J by 5 bases; unmatched bases: 4. Per the germline V gene, CDR1 is SGDLS and CDR2 is YYNGEE. Here the CDR3 DNA reads TGTGCCAGCAGCGTAGGTGGGACTAGGGACGAGCAGTACTTC. This codes for CASSVGGTRDEQYF.

This chain links TRBV6-5 with TRBJ2-1, with D perhaps matching TRBD1 or TRBD2 (5 bases each). Trimming removed 3 bases at V and 5 bases at J, with 8 bases between. This CDR3 has 13 residues. In germline, CDR1 is MNHEY, CDR2 SVGAGI. CDR3 in DNA: TGTGCCAGCAGTTATGGGACCAACAATGAGCAGTTCTTC. Translating it yields CASSYGTNNEQFF.